The TCR beta chain under discussion was sequenced for a study of blood T cell repertoires in COVID-19. Measured with immunoSEQ multiplex PCR; TCRdb has only the in-frame clones, and not every one. In the table there are over 150,000 clones, 87% of which are singletons. Sequencing was done on a sample of peripheral blood. The clonotype was recovered from a woman between 55 and 75 years old who had recovered from COVID-19.

The CDR3 region has the DNA TGTGCCAGCAGGTGGACAGGGCTTGCCGAGCAGTACTTC. Translation gives CASRWTGLAEQYF. The chain links TRBV2 to TRBJ2-7; 8 bases agree with TRBD1. The CDR3 extends over 13 amino acids. The germline gives CDR1 SNHLY, CDR2 FYNNEI. The trim removed 6 bases at V and 6 bases at J, leaving 7 bases unmatched.